This TCR beta chain was sequenced in a study of blood T cell repertoires in COVID-19. Participants came from roughly 24 US areas, aged about 18 to 90 years. Resolution of symptoms, clearance, or two negative PCRs was present in recovered Cohort 3 donors. In the source study's methods: The authors estimated nucleated cell counts from reference gene primer amplification. The method was immunoSEQ multiplex PCR; TCRdb's version includes in-frame clones alone and lacks a portion of them. V and J calls and clone size are copied from that table; D and trimming were computed from the DNA. The sample has around 330,000 clones, about nine tenths seen once. The receptor was isolated from a woman between 40 and 55 years old who had recovered from COVID-19. What was sequenced was PBMCs or T cells enriched from blood (not recorded which).

The CDR3 sequence is CATSAPGDRGGGYTF. The CDR3 DNA follows: TGTGCCACCAGTGCCCCCGGAGACAGGGGTGGAGGCTACACCTTC. This rearrangement joins TRBV24-1 to TRBJ1-2, with 8 bases identical to TRBD1. V lost 5 bases, J lost 8 bases, and 12 bases stayed unmatched. The CDR3 spans 15 residues. The germline CDR1 and CDR2 sequences are KGHDR and SFDVKD.